This TCR beta chain was obtained from a study of control samples from healthy donors and cancer patients. Trimming left V 1 base short and J 0 bases short, with 13 bases between. Germline assignment: CDR1 KGHSH and CDR2 LQKENI. This CDR3 region has 16 residues. Assay: immunoSEQ multiplex PCR; the TCRdb copy retains only in-frame clones and omits some. The table lists about 110,000 clones, approximately 90% of them singletons. V and J are TRBV18 and TRBJ2-7; D is ambiguous. Sequencing used blood. The clonotype comes from a woman younger than 35 in good health. The CDR3 is CASSPRPAESSYEQYF. The CDR3 coding sequence is TGTGCCAGCTCACCACGTCCTGCGGAGAGCTCCTACGAGCAGTACTTC.